These 6 T cell receptor beta chains came from one sample sequenced in a study of blood T cell repertoires in COVID-19. TCRdb's table, derived via immunoSEQ multiplex PCR, lists solely in-frame clones and lacks some. This sample has some 70,000 clones, with about 89% found just once. Material: peripheral blood. The receptors were sampled from a man between 60 and 75 years old with acute or convalescent COVID-19.

This chain links TRBV5-1 with TRBJ1-1, with D uncertain. The CDR3 is 16 residues long. Germline CDR1 is SGHRS and CDR2 is YFSETQ. V lost 0 bases, J lost 0 bases, and 12 bases lay in between. This CDR3 is CASSLGSNSMNTEAFF. CDR3 in DNA: TGCGCCAGCAGCTTGGGCAGCAACAGCATGAACACTGAAGCTTTCTTT.

This clone was picked up a small number of times. This chain connects TRBV6-5 to TRBJ2-7, with a tentative D call TRBD1 (6 bases). CDR1 is MNHEY and CDR2 is SVGAGI in the germline V gene. Trimming cost V 9 bases and J 3 bases, with 15 bases left between them. The CDR3 has 13 amino acids. CDR3 nucleotide sequence: TGTGCCAGTCAACAGGGAGTATTCTACGAGCAGTACTTC. This sequence encodes CASQQGVFYEQYF.

This chain connects TRBV7-2 to TRBJ1-1; no clear D. The CDR3 loop spans 14 amino acids. CDR1 is SGHTA, CDR2 FQGNSA, per germline. V was shortened by 1 base and J by 5 bases, with 11 bases between the two germline ends. CDR3 nucleotide sequence: TGTGCCAGCAGCTTAGACGGCCGAGGGACTGAAGCTTTCTTT. Protein sequence: CASSLDGRGTEAFF.

The V gene is TRBV19, the J gene TRBJ1-4; perhaps TRBD1 as D (5 bases). Germline CDR1 and CDR2: LNHDA and SQIVND (reference sequence). V was pared by 2 bases and J by 4 bases, with 8 bases between. The CDR3 loop spans 14 amino acids. This CDR3 is CASSIRQNNEKLFF. CDR3 in DNA: TGTGCCAGTAGTATAAGACAGAATAATGAAAAACTGTTTTTT.

The V and J genes are TRBV30 and TRBJ2-1, with a tentative D call TRBD2 (6 bases). This CDR3 has 13 amino acids. With 4 bases removed from V and 9 bases from J, the gap between germline ends came to 16 bases. Germline assignment: CDR1 GTSNPN and CDR2 SVGIG (reference sequence). CDR3 DNA: TGTGCCTGGATGGGAGGCCAGGTTGGTGAGCAGTTCTTC. This gives the protein CAWMGGQVGEQFF.

V and J are TRBV19 and TRBJ2-3, with 9 nucleotides matching TRBD2. This CDR3 is built from 18 residues. Germline V gene sequence: CDR1 LNHDA, CDR2 SQIVND (reference sequence). The V and J ends lost 11 bases and 3 bases, in that order; junction bases with no gene match: 21. The CDR3 DNA sequence: TGTGCCTCCGCCCCCGGAGGAGCGGGGGGTAGGTTGACAGATACGCAGTATTTT. Its protein is CASAPGGAGGRLTDTQYF.